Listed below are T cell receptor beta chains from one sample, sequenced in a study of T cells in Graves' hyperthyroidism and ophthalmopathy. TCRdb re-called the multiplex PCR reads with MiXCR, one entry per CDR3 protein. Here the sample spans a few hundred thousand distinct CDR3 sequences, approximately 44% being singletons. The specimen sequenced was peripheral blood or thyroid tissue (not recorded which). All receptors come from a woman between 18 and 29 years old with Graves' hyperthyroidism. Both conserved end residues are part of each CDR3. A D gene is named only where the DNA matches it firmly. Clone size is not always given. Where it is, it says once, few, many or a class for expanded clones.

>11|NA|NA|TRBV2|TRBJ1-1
TGTGCCAGCATAATGGCGGGTGAAGCTTTCTTT
CASIMAGEAFF
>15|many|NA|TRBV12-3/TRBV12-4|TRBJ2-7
TGTGCCAGCACCTCTCTTGAGCGGCTCTCCTACGAGCAGTACTTC
CASTSLERLSYEQYF
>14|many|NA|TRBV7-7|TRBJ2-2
TGTGCTAGCAGCTTAATGGTGAACACCGGGGAGCTGTTTTTT
CASSLMVNTGELFF
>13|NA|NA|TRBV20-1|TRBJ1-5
TGCAGTGCTAGAGATGGGAGGGAGCAGGGCGAGCATTTT
CSARDGREQGEHF
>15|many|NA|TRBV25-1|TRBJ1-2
TGTGCCAGCAGTGAACTAGGGGCTGGTGGGTATGGCTACACCTTC
CASSELGAGGYGYTF
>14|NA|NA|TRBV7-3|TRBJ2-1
TGTGCCAGCAGCCCCGACCCCGAATACAATGAGCAGTTCTTC
CASSPDPEYNEQFF
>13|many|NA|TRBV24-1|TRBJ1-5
TGTGCCACCAGTCCTAATAGCAATCAGCCCCAGCATTTT
CATSPNSNQPQHF
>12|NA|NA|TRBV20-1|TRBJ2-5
TGCAGTGCTAGTCGGGCAGACCAGCCCCAGTACTTC
CSASRADQPQYF
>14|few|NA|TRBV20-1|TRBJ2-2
TGCAGTGCTGCCGGGACCTCAGGTGGGGATGAGCAGTTTTTT
CSAAGTSGGDEQFF
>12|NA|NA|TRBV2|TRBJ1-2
TGTGCCAGCAGTGAACGGGGAGCCCACTACACCTTC
CASSERGAHYTF
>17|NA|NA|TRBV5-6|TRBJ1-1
TGTGCCAGCAGCTTGGGGGAACTAGCGGGGCCAAACAATGAAGCTTTCTTT
CASSLGELAGPNNEAFF
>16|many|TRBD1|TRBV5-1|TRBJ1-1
TGCGCCAGCAGTTCAATCCGACAGGGGGGTTCCACTGAAGCTTTCTTT
CASSSIRQGGSTEAFF
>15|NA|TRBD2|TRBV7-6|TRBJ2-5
TGTGCCAGCACCGCGTGGGGGGGATCCCCAGAGACCCAGTACTTC
CASTAWGGSPETQYF
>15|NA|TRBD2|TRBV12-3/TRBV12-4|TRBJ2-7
TGTGCCAGCAGGACCGGACTAGCGGGAGTCTACGAGCAGTACTTC
CASRTGLAGVYEQYF
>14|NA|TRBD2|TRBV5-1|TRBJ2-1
TGCGCCAGCAGTGGACTAGCGGGGAACAATGAGCAGTTCTTC
CASSGLAGNNEQFF
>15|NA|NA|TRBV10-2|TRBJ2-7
TGCGCCAGCAGTGAGCTCAGGGGAGGAGGCTACGAGCAGTACTTC
CASSELRGGGYEQYF
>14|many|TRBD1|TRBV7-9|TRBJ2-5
TGTGCCAGCAGCTTCGTGAGGGGGCGTGAGACCCAGTACTTC
CASSFVRGRETQYF
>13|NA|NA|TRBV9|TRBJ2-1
TGTGCCAGCAGCGCCCGACAGGACAATGAGCAGTTCTTC
CASSARQDNEQFF
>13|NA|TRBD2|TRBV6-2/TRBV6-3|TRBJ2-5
TGTGCCAGCAGTATGACTAGCGGGGTGGGCCAGTACTTC
CASSMTSGVGQYF
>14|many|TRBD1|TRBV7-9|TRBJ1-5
TGTGCCAGCAGCGACCGGGACAGCGATCAGCCCCAGCATTTT
CASSDRDSDQPQHF
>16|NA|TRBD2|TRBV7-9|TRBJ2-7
TGTGCCAGCAGGACTAGCGGGGGTTTCTCCTACAATGAGCAGTACTTC
CASRTSGGFSYNEQYF
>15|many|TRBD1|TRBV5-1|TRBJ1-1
TGCGCCAGCAGCTTGGCCCAGGGGGGAAACACTGAAGCTTTCTTT
CASSLAQGGNTEAFF
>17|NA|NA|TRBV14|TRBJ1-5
TGTGCCAGCAGCCCAGTCCCTACAGGGTTTCGCAATCAGCCCCAGCATTTT
CASSPVPTGFRNQPQHF
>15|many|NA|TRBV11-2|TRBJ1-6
TGTGCCAGCAGCTTAGGACAGGCAAGGAATTCACCCCTCCACTTT
CASSLGQARNSPLHF
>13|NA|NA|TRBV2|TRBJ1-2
TGTGCCAGCAGTGAAGCAGGGTACAATGGCTACACCTTC
CASSEAGYNGYTF
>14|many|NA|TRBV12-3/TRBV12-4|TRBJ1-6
TGTGCCAGCACCTCTCAAGGGAATAATTCACCCCTCCACTTT
CASTSQGNNSPLHF
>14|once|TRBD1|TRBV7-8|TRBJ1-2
TGTGCCAGCAGTCAGGGGACAGGGGGGGTTGGCTACACCTTC
CASSQGTGGVGYTF
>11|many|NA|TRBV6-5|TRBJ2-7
TGCGCCAGCAGCTTTTCAGGCGAGCAGTACTTC
CASSFSGEQYF
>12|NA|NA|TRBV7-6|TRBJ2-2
TGTGCCAGCAGTTCCCAGACAGGGGAGCTGTTTTTT
CASSSQTGELFF
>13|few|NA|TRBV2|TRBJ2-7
TGTGCCAGCAAACGGGGGAAGGTGGACGAGCAGTACTTC
CASKRGKVDEQYF
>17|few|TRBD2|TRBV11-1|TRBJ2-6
TGTGCCAGCAGCTTACGAGCGGGAGGCTCTGGGGCCAACGTCCTGACTTTC
CASSLRAGGSGANVLTF
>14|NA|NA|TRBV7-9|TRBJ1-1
TGTGCCAGCAGCCGACTAGCGGGGAGCACTGAAGCTTTCTTT
CASSRLAGSTEAFF
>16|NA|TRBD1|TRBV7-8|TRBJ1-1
TGTGCCAGCAGCTCTTCGACAGGGCACATGAACACTGAAGCTTTCTTT
CASSSSTGHMNTEAFF
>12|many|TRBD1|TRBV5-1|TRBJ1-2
TGCGCCAGCAGCGGGACAGTCAATGGCTACACCTTC
CASSGTVNGYTF
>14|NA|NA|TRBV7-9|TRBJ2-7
TGTGCCAGCAGCGCCGGGACACAATACTACGAGCAGTACTTC
CASSAGTQYYEQYF
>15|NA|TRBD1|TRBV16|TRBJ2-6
TGTGCCAGCAGCCCTACAGGGGAAGGGGCCAACGTCCTGACTTTC
CASSPTGEGANVLTF
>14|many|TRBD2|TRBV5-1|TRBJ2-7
TGCGCCAGCAGCATCGGAGCGGGACCCTACGAGCAGTACTTC
CASSIGAGPYEQYF
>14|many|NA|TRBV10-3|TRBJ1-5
TGTGCCATCAGTGAGTATAGGGGACGGCAGCCCCAGCATTTT
CAISEYRGRQPQHF
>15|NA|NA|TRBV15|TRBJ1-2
TGTGCCACCAGCAGCTCCGCCGGGACTCAGGATGGCTACACCTTC
CATSSSAGTQDGYTF
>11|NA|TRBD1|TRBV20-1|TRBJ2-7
TGCAGTGCTGGGGACAGTGCTGGGCAGTACTTC
CSAGDSAGQYF
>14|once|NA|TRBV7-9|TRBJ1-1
TGTGCCAGCAGCTTCCCACAGGGAATCACTGAAGCTTTCTTT
CASSFPQGITEAFF
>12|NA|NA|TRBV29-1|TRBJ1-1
TGCAGCGTGGCACAGGGAATCACTGAAGCTTTCTTT
CSVAQGITEAFF
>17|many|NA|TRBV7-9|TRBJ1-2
TGTGCCAGCAGCTCTTCTATGGGTCAGGGGCTGCAGTATGGCTACACCTTC
CASSSSMGQGLQYGYTF
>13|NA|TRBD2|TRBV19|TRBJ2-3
TGTGCCAGTAGTCCGGGAGGGCCAGATACGCAGTATTTT
CASSPGGPDTQYF
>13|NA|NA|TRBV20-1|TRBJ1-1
TGCAGTGCTAGAAGGCTAACGAACACTGAAGCTTTCTTT
CSARRLTNTEAFF
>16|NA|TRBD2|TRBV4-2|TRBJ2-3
TGTGCCAGCAGCCAGTCCCTAGCGGGAGGTTCAGATACGCAGTATTTT
CASSQSLAGGSDTQYF
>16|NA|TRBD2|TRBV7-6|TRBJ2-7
TGTGCCAGCAGCGTTGGGGAGCGGGAGGAAAGTTTGTATGGATACTTC
CASSVGEREESLYGYF
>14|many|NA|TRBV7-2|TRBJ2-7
TGTGCCAGCAGCTTAGAGGTGCTATCCTACGAGCAGTACTTC
CASSLEVLSYEQYF
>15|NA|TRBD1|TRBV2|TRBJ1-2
TGTGCCAGCAGTAAAACAGGGGGCGCATTCCCTGGCTACACCTTC
CASSKTGGAFPGYTF
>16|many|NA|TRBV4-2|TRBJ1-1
TGTGCCAGCAGCCAAGATCCGGCAGCGATGAACACTGAAGCTTTCTTT
CASSQDPAAMNTEAFF
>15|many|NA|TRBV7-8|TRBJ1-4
TGTGCCAGCAGCTTAGTTGGTTGGACTAATGAAAAACTGTTTTTT
CASSLVGWTNEKLFF
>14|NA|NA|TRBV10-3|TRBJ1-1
TGTACCATCAGTGGGGGCAGGGGAGACACTGAAGCTTTCTTT
CTISGGRGDTEAFF